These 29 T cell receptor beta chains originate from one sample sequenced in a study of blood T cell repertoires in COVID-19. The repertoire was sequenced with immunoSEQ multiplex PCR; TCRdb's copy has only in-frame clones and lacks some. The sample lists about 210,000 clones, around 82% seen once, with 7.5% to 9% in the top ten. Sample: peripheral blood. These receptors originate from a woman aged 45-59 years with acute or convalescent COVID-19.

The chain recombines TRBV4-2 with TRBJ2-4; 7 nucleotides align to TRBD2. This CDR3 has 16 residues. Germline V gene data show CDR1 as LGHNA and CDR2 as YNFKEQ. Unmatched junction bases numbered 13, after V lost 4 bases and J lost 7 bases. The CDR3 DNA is TGTGCCAGCAGCCTGGGGGGGGATGCGAGAGCGAACATTCAGTACTTC. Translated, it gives CASSLGGDARANIQYF.

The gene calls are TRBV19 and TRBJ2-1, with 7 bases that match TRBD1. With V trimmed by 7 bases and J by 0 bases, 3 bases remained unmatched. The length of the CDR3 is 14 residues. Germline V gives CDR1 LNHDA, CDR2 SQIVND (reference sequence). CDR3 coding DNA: TGTGCCAGTACCAGGGGGAGCTCCTACAATGAGCAGTTCTTC. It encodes CASTRGSSYNEQFF.

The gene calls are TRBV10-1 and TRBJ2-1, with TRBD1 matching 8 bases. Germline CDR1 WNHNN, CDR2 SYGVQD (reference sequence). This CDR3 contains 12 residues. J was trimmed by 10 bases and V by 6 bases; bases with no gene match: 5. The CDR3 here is CASSSTGGEQFF. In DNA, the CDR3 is TGCGCCAGCAGCTCTACAGGGGGGGAGCAGTTCTTC.

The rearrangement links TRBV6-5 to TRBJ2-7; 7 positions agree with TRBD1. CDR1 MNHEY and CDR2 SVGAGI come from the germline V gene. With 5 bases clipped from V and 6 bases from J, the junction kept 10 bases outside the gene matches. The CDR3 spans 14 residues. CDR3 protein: CASSPGGSFSEQYF. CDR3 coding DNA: TGTGCCAGCAGTCCAGGGGGATCCTTTAGCGAGCAGTACTTC.

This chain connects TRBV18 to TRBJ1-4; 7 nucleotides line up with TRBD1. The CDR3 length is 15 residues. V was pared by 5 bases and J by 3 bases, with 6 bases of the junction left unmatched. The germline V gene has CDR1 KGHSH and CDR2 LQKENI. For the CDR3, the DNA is TGTGCCAGCTCAAGCGACAGGGTACCTAATGAAAAACTGTTTTTT. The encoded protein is CASSSDRVPNEKLFF.

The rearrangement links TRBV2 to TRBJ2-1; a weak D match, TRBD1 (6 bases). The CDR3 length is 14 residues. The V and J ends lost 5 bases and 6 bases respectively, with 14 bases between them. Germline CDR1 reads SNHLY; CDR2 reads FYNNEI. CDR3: CASSRDTGSNEQFF. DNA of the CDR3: TGTGCCAGCAGTCGAGATACAGGGAGCAATGAGCAGTTCTTC.

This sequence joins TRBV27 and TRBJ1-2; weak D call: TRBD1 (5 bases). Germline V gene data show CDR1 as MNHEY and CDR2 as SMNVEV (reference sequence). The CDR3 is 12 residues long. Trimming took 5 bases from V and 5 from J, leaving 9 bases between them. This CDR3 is CASSRAGYGYTF. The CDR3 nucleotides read TGTGCCAGCAGTCGTGCAGGGTATGGCTACACCTTC.

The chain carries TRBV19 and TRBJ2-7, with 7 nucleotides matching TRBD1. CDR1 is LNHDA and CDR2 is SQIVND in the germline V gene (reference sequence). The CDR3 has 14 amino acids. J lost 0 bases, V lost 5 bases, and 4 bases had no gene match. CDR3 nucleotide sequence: TGTGCCAGTAGTGCAAGGACAGGCTCCTACGAGCAGTACTTC. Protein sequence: CASSARTGSYEQYF.

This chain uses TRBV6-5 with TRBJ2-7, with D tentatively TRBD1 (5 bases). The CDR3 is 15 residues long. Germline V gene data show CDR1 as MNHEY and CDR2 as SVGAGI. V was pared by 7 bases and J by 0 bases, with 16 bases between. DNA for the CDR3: TGTGCCAGCACCTCTAGGGGCAGGGCCTCCTACGAGCAGTACTTC. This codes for CASTSRGRASYEQYF.

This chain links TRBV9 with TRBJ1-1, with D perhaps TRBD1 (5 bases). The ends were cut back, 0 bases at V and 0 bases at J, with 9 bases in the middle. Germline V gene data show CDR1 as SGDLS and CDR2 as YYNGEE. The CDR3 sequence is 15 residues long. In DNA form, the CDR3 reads TGTGCCAGCAGCGTAGATCGGGGGTTGAACACTGAAGCTTTCTTT. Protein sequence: CASSVDRGLNTEAFF.

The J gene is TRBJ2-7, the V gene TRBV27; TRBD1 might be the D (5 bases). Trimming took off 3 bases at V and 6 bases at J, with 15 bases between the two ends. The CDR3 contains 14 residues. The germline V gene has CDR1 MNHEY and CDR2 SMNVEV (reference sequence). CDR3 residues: CASSLLQALSEQYF. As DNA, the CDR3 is TGTGCCAGCAGTTTGTTACAGGCTTTAAGCGAGCAGTACTTC.

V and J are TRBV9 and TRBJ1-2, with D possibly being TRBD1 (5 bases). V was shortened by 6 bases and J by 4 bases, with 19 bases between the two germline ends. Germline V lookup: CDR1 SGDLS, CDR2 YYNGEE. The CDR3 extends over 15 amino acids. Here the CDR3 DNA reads TGTGCCAGCAATGAACCAAGGACAACGGGCTATGGCTACACCTTC. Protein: CASNEPRTTGYGYTF.

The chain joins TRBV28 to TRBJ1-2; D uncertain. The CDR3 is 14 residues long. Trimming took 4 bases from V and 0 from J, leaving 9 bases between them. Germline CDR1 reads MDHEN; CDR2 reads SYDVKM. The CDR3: CASSSDGANYGYTF. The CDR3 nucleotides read TGTGCCAGCAGTTCTGACGGAGCTAACTATGGCTACACCTTC.

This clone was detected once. The CDR3 region is CATSDPGTGTYEQYF. The CDR3 nucleotides are TGTGCCACCAGTGATCCCGGGACAGGGACTTACGAGCAGTACTTC. This chain connects TRBV24-1 to TRBJ2-7; TRBD1 matches 9 bases. V gave up 3 bases and J gave up 4 bases; unmatched junction bases: 6. There are 15 residues in the CDR3. CDR1 is KGHDR and CDR2 is SFDVKD in the germline V gene.

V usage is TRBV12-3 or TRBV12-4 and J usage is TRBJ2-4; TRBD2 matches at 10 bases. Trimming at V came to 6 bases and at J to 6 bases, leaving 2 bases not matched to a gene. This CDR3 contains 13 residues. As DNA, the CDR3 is TGTGCCAGCAGGGAGCGGGGGGGAAACATTCAGTACTTC. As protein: CASRERGGNIQYF.

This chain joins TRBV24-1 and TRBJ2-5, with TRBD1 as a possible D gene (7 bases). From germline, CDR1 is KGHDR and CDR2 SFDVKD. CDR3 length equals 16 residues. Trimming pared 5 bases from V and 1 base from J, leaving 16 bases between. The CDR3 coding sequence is TGTGCCACCAGTGGCCAGGGGGGAGGACCCCAAGAGACCCAGTACTTC. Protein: CATSGQGGGPQETQYF.

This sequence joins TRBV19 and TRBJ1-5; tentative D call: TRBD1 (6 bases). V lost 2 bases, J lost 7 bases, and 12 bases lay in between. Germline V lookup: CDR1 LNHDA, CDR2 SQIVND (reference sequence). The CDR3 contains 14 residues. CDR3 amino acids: CASSILQGRQPQHF. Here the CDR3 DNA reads TGTGCCAGTAGTATACTACAGGGCCGGCAGCCCCAGCATTTT.

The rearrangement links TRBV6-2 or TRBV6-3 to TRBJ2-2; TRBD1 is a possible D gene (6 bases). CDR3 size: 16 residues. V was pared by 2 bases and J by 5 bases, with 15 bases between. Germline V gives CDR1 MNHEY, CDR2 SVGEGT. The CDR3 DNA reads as TGTGCCAGCAGTTACGCGAGGACAGTCGGGACCGGGGAGCTGTTTTTT. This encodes CASSYARTVGTGELFF.

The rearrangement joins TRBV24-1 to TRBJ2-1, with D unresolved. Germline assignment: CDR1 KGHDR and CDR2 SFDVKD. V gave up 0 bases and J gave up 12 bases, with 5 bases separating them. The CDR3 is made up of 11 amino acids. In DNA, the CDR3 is TGTGCCACCAGTGATTTGCATTGGCAGTTCTTC. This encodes CATSDLHWQFF.

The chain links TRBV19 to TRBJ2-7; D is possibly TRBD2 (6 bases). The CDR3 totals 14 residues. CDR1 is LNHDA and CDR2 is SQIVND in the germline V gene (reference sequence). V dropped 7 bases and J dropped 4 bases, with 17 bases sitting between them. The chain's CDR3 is CASTSGGPDYEQYF. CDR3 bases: TGTGCCAGTACTTCCGGGGGACCGGATTACGAGCAGTACTTC.

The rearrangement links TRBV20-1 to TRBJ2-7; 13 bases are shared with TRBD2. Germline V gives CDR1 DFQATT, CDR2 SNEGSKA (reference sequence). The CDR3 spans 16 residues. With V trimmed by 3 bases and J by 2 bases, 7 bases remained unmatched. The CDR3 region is CSASAELAGGTYEQYF. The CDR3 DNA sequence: TGCAGTGCTAGTGCTGAACTAGCGGGAGGGACCTACGAGCAGTACTTC.

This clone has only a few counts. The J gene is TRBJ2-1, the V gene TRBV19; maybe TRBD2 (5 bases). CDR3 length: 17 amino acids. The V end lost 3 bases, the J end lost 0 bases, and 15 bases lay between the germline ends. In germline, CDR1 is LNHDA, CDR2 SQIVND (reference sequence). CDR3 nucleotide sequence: TGTGCCAGTAGTATCCGTCGGGTGGGGAGCTCCTACAATGAGCAGTTCTTC. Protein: CASSIRRVGSSYNEQFF.

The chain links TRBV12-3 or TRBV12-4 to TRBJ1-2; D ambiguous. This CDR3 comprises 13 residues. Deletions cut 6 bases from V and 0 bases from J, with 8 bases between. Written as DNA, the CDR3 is TGTGCCAGCAGCCCGCAGTCTAACTATGGCTACACCTTC. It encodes CASSPQSNYGYTF.

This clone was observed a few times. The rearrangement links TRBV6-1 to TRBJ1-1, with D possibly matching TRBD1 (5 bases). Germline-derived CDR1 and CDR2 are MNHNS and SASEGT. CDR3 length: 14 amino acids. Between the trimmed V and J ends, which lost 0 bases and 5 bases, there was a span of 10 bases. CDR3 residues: CASSEAGGGTEAFF. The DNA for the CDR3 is TGTGCCAGCAGTGAAGCGGGGGGAGGGACTGAAGCTTTCTTT.

CDR3 sequence: CATVLQGGTEAFF. The DNA for the CDR3 is TGTGCCACCGTCCTTCAGGGGGGCACTGAAGCTTTCTTT. This chain links TRBV27 with TRBJ1-1, with 7 bases that match TRBD1. CDR1 is MNHEY, CDR2 SMNVEV, per germline (reference sequence). Trimming cost V 10 bases and J 4 bases; bases outside gene matches: 9. The CDR3 is 13 amino acids.

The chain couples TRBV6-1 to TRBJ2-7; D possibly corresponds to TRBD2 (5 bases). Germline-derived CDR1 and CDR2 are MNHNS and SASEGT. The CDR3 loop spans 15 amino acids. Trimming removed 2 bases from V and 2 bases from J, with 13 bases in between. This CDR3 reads CASSEMRTPTYEQYF. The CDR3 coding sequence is TGTGCCAGCAGTGAAATGAGGACTCCTACCTACGAGCAGTACTTC.

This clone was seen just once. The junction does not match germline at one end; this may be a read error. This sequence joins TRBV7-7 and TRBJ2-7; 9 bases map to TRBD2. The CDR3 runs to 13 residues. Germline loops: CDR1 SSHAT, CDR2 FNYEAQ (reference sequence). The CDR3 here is CASSLTSGYEQYF. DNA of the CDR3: TGTGCTAGCAGCTTGACTAGCGGCTACGAGCAGTACTTC.

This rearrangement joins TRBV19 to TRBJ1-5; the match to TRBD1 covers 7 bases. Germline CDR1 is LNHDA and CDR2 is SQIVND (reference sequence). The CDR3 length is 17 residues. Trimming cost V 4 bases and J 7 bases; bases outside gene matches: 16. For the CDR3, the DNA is TGTGCCAGTAGTACCCCCATCGTTGGACAGGCGCAGCAGCCCCAGCATTTT. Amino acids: CASSTPIVGQAQQPQHF.

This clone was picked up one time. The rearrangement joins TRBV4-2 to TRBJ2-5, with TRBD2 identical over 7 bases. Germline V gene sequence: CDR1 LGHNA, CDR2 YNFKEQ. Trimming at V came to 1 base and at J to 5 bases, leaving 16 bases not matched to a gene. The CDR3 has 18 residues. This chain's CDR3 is CASSQASGRGRGSETQYF. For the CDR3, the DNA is TGTGCCAGCAGCCAAGCCTCGGGCAGAGGGAGGGGTTCGGAGACCCAGTACTTC.